This is a list of T cell receptor beta chains from one sample in a study of early T cells in non-severe SARS-CoV-2 infection. TCRdb itself ran the 5' RACE reads through MiXCR, one entry per CDR3 protein. The sample lists roughly 99,000 distinct CDR3 sequences; 11% were seen once. Material for sequencing was whole blood. Receptors were obtained from an adult who was a healthcare worker with PCR-confirmed SARS-CoV-2 infection or an uninfected control (not recorded which). Each CDR3 is given with its conserved first and last residue. Each record gives: CDR3 DNA, CDR3 protein, D gene, clone size, J gene, V gene. D genes are given only for firm matches. Rows may omit the clone size; those that give it use once, few, many or a size class.

CDR3 DNA: TGTGCCAGCAGCCACGGACAGGGAAAGGGGTCCTACGAGCAGTACTTC
CDR3 protein: CASSHGQGKGSYEQYF
D gene: TRBD1
clone size: few
J gene: TRBJ2-7
V gene: TRBV7-9

CDR3 DNA: TGTGCCAGCGGACGGGGACGGGGGGCTTCAGATACGCAGTATTTT
CDR3 protein: CASGRGRGASDTQYF
D gene: NA
clone size: NA
J gene: TRBJ2-3
V gene: TRBV7-6

CDR3 DNA: TGCGCCAGCAGCAGAACCATCTATGAGCAGTTCTTC
CDR3 protein: CASSRTIYEQFF
D gene: NA
clone size: many
J gene: TRBJ2-1
V gene: TRBV5-1

CDR3 DNA: TGTGCCAGCAGCTTAACCGGACTAGCGGGGACGTCAGCGCAGTTCTTC
CDR3 protein: CASSLTGLAGTSAQFF
D gene: TRBD2
clone size: many
J gene: TRBJ2-1
V gene: TRBV7-2

CDR3 DNA: TGCAGTGCTAGAATCGCGGATGAGCAGTTCTTC
CDR3 protein: CSARIADEQFF
D gene: NA
clone size: NA
J gene: TRBJ2-1
V gene: TRBV20-1

CDR3 DNA: TGTGCCAGCAGCTTGTACGGGGCGACCACAGATACGCAGTATTTT
CDR3 protein: CASSLYGATTDTQYF
D gene: NA
clone size: few
J gene: TRBJ2-3
V gene: TRBV7-6

CDR3 DNA: TGCGCCAGCAGCCAGGGAGTATCCTACGAGCAGTACTTC
CDR3 protein: CASSQGVSYEQYF
D gene: NA
clone size: NA
J gene: TRBJ2-7
V gene: TRBV4-1

CDR3 DNA: TGTGCCAGCAGCGTAGCGGCGGACACAGATACGCAGTATTTT
CDR3 protein: CASSVAADTDTQYF
D gene: NA
clone size: few
J gene: TRBJ2-3
V gene: TRBV5-8

CDR3 DNA: TGTGCCAGCAGAAGGACGTCTAGCTCCTACAATGAGCAGTTCTTC
CDR3 protein: CASRRTSSSYNEQFF
D gene: NA
clone size: many
J gene: TRBJ2-1
V gene: TRBV27

CDR3 DNA: TGTGCCAGCAGCCAAGTAACAGGGAGGGGGGAGCTGTTTTTT
CDR3 protein: CASSQVTGRGELFF
D gene: NA
clone size: NA
J gene: TRBJ2-2
V gene: TRBV14

CDR3 DNA: TGTGCCAGCAGCTTATCGAAGCGACAGGGACTTTACGAGCAGTACTTC
CDR3 protein: CASSLSKRQGLYEQYF
D gene: NA
clone size: NA
J gene: TRBJ2-7
V gene: TRBV7-2